This T cell receptor beta chain was documented in a study of blood T cells in healthy people across ages. Study-level background: Capturing about one barcoded beta molecule per two T cells was achieved by template switching.

V lost 2 bases to trimming and J lost 1 base, with 12 bases between them. The CDR3 has 16 amino acids. Germline-derived CDR1 and CDR2 are SGHVS and FQNEAQ. Through a sample-barcoded 5' primer and a J-beta primer mix, a second PCR was run for roughly 7 to 12 cycles. TCRdb independently ran MiXCR on the 5' RACE reads; one entry per CDR3 protein. The sample has about 1.6 million distinct CDR3 sequences; roughly 32% are singletons. The chain is built from TRBV7-8 and TRBJ2-1; D unresolved. This receptor was obtained from a woman in her twenties or thirties in good health. The sequenced material came from blood. CDR3 DNA sequence: TGTGCCAGCAGCTTAAATGCGCAAGGGTCCTACAATGAGCAGTTCTTC. It is translated as CASSLNAQGSYNEQFF. The full variable domain, its missing parts supplied by reference TRBV7-8 and TRBJ2-1, is GAGVSQSPRYKVAKRGQDVALRCDPISGHVSLFWYQQALGQGPEFLTYFQNEAQLDKSGLPSDRFFAERPEGSVSTLKIQRTQQEDSAVYLCASSLNAQGSYNEQFFGPGTRLTVL.